Following are 28 T cell receptor beta chains from one sample sequenced in a study of low-dose radiotherapy and immunotherapy resistance in tumors (dated by TCRdb to between 2021 and 2023). To make first-strand cDNA, Superscript III was used along with a set of TRAV- and TRBV-specific primers so that both the TCRalpha and TCRbeta chains were covered. A roughly 22-cycle PCR with Phusion amplified the TCRs, pairing a constant-region primer with the adapter that was attached to the V primers. Through fastp at Q25 and MiXCR, TCRdb rebuilt clones from the public reads, retaining in-frame beta chains. All rows with the same CDR3 protein become a single entry with the most common DNA and genes. Counted in this sample were fewer than 8,000 distinct CDR3 sequences; over 55% of them appeared once. Of the sample, about 12% is held by the ten largest clones. The receptors were sampled from a human donor with advanced metastatic prostate, ovarian, gallbladder or colorectal cancer (not recorded which). This table probably holds off-target reads from a library built for another chain.

V usage is TRBV2 and J usage is TRBJ2-5; D gene ambiguous. CDR3 size: 12 residues. Looked up from germline, CDR1 is SNHLY and CDR2 is FYNNEI. With 7 bases removed from V and 7 bases from J, the gap between germline ends came to 13 bases. CDR3 DNA sequence: TGTGCCAGCACCGAACCCCGAGGGACCCAGTACTTC. Translated, it gives CASTEPRGTQYF.

This clonotype was counted between two and nine times. The rearrangement uses TRBV5-1 and TRBJ2-4; the match to TRBD2 covers 7 bases. Germline V lookup: CDR1 SGHRS, CDR2 YFSETQ. There are 15 residues in the CDR3. The V and J ends lost 0 bases and 5 bases, in that order; junction bases with no gene match: 5. The CDR3 sequence: CASSLGGRVENIQYF. The DNA of the CDR3 is TGCGCCAGCAGCTTGGGAGGGAGGGTTGAAAACATTCAGTACTTC.

The CDR3 is CASSLGSAGGYTF. CDR3 nucleotide sequence: TGTGCCAGCAGCTTAGGGTCAGCTGGTGGCTACACCTTC. The chain is built from TRBV7-6 and TRBJ1-2; D is unresolved. Germline V lookup: CDR1 SGHVS, CDR2 FNYEAQ. CDR3 length equals 13 residues. Trimming shortened V by 1 base and J by 7 bases, and 10 bases separated the two germline ends.

The CDR3, as DNA: TGCAGCGTTGTCCAGGGGAGTAACACCGGGGAGCTGTTTTTT. Its translation: CSVVQGSNTGELFF. This sequence joins TRBV29-1 and TRBJ2-2; a possible D gene is TRBD1 (6 bases). The CDR3 consists of 14 residues. Trimming shortened V by 4 bases and J by 2 bases, and 11 bases separated the two germline ends. The germline V gene has CDR1 SQVTM and CDR2 ANQGSEA.

V gene TRBV7-9 combines with J gene TRBJ2-5; TRBD2 aligns across 12 bases. The CDR3 contains 18 residues. Trimming took 5 bases from V and 2 from J; bases not matched to a gene: 12. Germline CDR1 SEHNR, CDR2 FQNEAQ (reference sequence). The DNA of the CDR3 is TGTGCCAGCAGCCCGGTCTATGGACTAGCGGGGAGGCAAGAGACCCAGTACTTC. Protein sequence: CASSPVYGLAGRQETQYF.

This clonotype was seen more than once but under ten times. The chain couples TRBV6-6 to TRBJ1-4; the D gene is possibly TRBD1 (6 bases). Germline lookup yields CDR1 MNHNY and CDR2 SVGAGI (reference sequence). This CDR3 has 15 amino acids. Trimming shortened V by 2 bases and J by 3 bases, and 10 bases separated the two germline ends. In DNA, the CDR3 is TGTGCCAGCAGTTACACACAGGGACCTAATGAAAAACTGTTTTTT. Its translation is CASSYTQGPNEKLFF.

The chain joins TRBV3-1 to TRBJ2-2, with 7 nucleotides matching TRBD1. Germline loops: CDR1 LGHDT, CDR2 YNNKEL (reference sequence). The junction had 17 bases not matched to a gene; V was cut back by 3 bases and J by 7 bases. This CDR3 is 18 amino acids long. CDR3 amino acids: CASSQELTGPATFGELFF. The CDR3 DNA is TGTGCCAGCAGCCAGGAATTGACAGGGCCGGCTACGTTCGGGGAGCTGTTTTTT.

This clonotype turned up a few times. This chain links TRBV18 with TRBJ2-1; TRBD2 aligns across 8 bases. The CDR3 length is 16 residues. V was clipped by 0 bases and J by 9 bases; unmatched bases: 10. Germline CDR1 reads KGHSH; CDR2 reads LQKENI. CDR3 in amino acids: CASSPPSGGAQGEQFF. CDR3 sequence (DNA): TGTGCCAGCTCACCACCGAGCGGGGGCGCCCAGGGTGAGCAGTTCTTC.

V is TRBV12-3 or TRBV12-4 and J is TRBJ1-2; D remains ambiguous. The CDR3 loop spans 15 amino acids. The V and J ends lost 8 bases and 8 bases respectively, with 24 bases between them. The CDR3, as DNA: TGTGCCAGCGATCGAGGTGTTGGAGGGATGCAGGGCTACACCTTC. As protein: CASDRGVGGMQGYTF.

The gene calls are TRBV28 and TRBJ2-7; the match to TRBD2 covers 13 bases. The germline V gene encodes CDR1 MDHEN and CDR2 SYDVKM. The CDR3 sequence is 16 residues long. V was pared by 6 bases and J by 7 bases, with 12 bases of the junction left unmatched. The CDR3 is CASSPRLAGGMREQYF. CDR3 DNA sequence: TGTGCCAGCAGCCCGAGACTAGCGGGAGGAATGAGGGAGCAGTACTTC.

As concerns this clonotype: The germline gene is not matched at one end of the junction; a read error may be the cause. The chain couples TRBV29-1 to TRBJ2-5; 9 positions agree with TRBD1. CDR1 and CDR2 from the germline V gene are SQVTM and ANQGSEA. There are 13 residues in the CDR3. The CDR3 nucleotides are TGCAGCGTCGAAGGGACAGGGAGAGAGACCCAGTACTTC. This codes for CSVEGTGRETQYF.

This clonotype appeared a few times. The chain carries TRBV20-1 and TRBJ2-1, with D perhaps TRBD1 (7 bases). V lost 5 bases, J lost 9 bases, and 17 bases lay in between. Germline CDR1 is DFQATT and CDR2 is SNEGSKA (reference sequence). The CDR3 totals 13 residues. The CDR3 protein is CSAEVAGGGEQFF. The CDR3 bases are TGCAGTGCTGAGGTAGCAGGGGGAGGTGAGCAGTTCTTC.

This chain connects TRBV29-1 to TRBJ1-1; D possibly corresponds to TRBD1 (5 bases). The CDR3 spans 12 residues. Germline-derived CDR1 and CDR2 are SQVTM and ANQGSEA. V shed 7 bases and J shed 1 base, with 10 bases lying between them. CDR3 bases: TGCAGCGCGGGACGGGAGAACACTGAAGCTTTCTTT. This sequence encodes CSAGRENTEAFF. Supplemented by reference TRBV29-1 and TRBJ1-1, the full variable domain reads SAVISQKPSRDICQRGTSLTIQCQVDSQVTMMFWYRQQPGQSLTLIATANQGSEATYESGFVIDKFPISRPNLTFSTLTVSNMSPEDSSIYLCSAGRENTEAFFGQGTRLTVV.

This clonotype was counted between two and nine times. V gene TRBV28 combines with J gene TRBJ2-7; 8 bases are shared with TRBD2. J gave up 1 base and V 5 bases, and 1 base lay outside the gene matches. Germline CDR1 reads MDHEN; CDR2 reads SYDVKM. CDR3 length equals 13 residues. This CDR3 is CASSGTSSYEQYF. CDR3 nucleotide sequence: TGTGCCAGCAGTGGGACTAGTTCCTACGAGCAGTACTTC.

The chain carries TRBV19 and TRBJ2-3, with D unclear. This CDR3 comprises 12 residues. Germline V gene sequence: CDR1 LNHDA, CDR2 SQIVND (reference sequence). V was trimmed by 4 bases and J by 4 bases, leaving 6 bases between them. CDR3 nucleotides: TGTGCCAGTAGTACTCCCCCAGATACGCAGTATTTT. Protein: CASSTPPDTQYF.

The sample holds one count of this clonotype. J is TRBJ1-3 and V is TRBV11-2; TRBD1 matches at 8 bases. Germline CDR1 SGHAT, CDR2 FQNNGV. The J segment lost 2 bases and the V segment lost 10 bases, leaving 7 bases of the junction unmatched. The CDR3 totals 14 residues. The CDR3 bases are TGTGCCAACAGGGGGTTAGTGACTGGAAACACCATATATTTT. Its translation: CANRGLVTGNTIYF.

The chain recombines TRBV11-3 with TRBJ2-3; TRBD1 agrees at 11 bases. V shed 4 bases and J 3 bases; nucleotides not matched to a gene: 3. Looked up from germline, CDR1 is SGHNT and CDR2 is YENEEA. The CDR3 runs 15 residues. This CDR3 is CASSWGTGGTDTQYF. The CDR3 coding sequence is TGTGCCAGCAGCTGGGGGACAGGGGGAACAGATACGCAGTATTTT.

This clonotype came up once. V is TRBV29-1 and J is TRBJ1-2, with D perhaps TRBD1 (6 bases). The V gene lost 4 bases and the J gene lost 10 bases, with 22 bases spanning the gap. CDR1 and CDR2 from the germline V gene are SQVTM and ANQGSEA. This CDR3 has 14 residues. This CDR3 is CSVGPALHREDYTF. The CDR3 nucleotides are TGCAGCGTTGGCCCGGCCCTCCACAGGGAGGACTACACCTTC.

The CDR3 bases are TGCAGTGCCTTGACTCGCTCATTCACAGATACGCAGTATTTT. As protein: CSALTRSFTDTQYF. This chain uses TRBV20-1 with TRBJ2-3; D is undetermined. Trimming left V 6 bases short and J 2 bases short, with 15 bases between. CDR3 length equals 14 residues. CDR1 is DFQATT, CDR2 SNEGSKA, per germline (reference sequence).

The chain uses TRBV6-2 or TRBV6-3 and TRBJ1-1; D not certain. V was cut by 0 bases and J by 0 bases, with 11 bases left in between. Germline loops: CDR1 MNHEY, CDR2 SVGEGT. The CDR3 has 16 residues. CDR3: CASSYSSARMNTEAFF. The CDR3 DNA sequence: TGTGCCAGCAGTTACTCATCCGCGCGGATGAACACTGAAGCTTTCTTT.

The rearrangement joins TRBV5-1 to TRBJ2-3; no clear D. The length of the CDR3 is 11 residues. V was clipped by 1 base and J by 5 bases, with 2 bases between them. Germline CDR1 reads SGHRS; CDR2 reads YFSETQ. The CDR3 protein is CASSLIDTQYF. As DNA, the CDR3 is TGCGCCAGCAGCTTGATAGATACGCAGTATTTT.

The rearrangement links TRBV19 to TRBJ2-1, with 15 bases lining up with TRBD2. V lost 5 bases and J lost 8; bases outside the gene matches: 10. The CDR3 has 17 amino acids. Germline V gene sequence: CDR1 LNHDA, CDR2 SQIVND (reference sequence). In nucleotides, the CDR3 is TGTGCCAGTAGTTTCCGGACTAGCGGGAGGGCCCTCGATGAGCAGTTCTTC. This sequence encodes CASSFRTSGRALDEQFF.

The J gene is TRBJ2-7, the V gene TRBV20-1, with 8 bases identical to TRBD2. J lost 1 base, V lost 0 bases, and 8 bases had no gene match. Germline-derived CDR1 and CDR2 are DFQATT and SNEGSKA (reference sequence). The CDR3 runs 16 residues. As DNA, the CDR3 is TGCAGTGCTAGAGATCGGGTGGCGGGGGGTTCCTACGAGCAGTACTTC. It codes for CSARDRVAGGSYEQYF.

V is TRBV30 and J is TRBJ2-7; 9 bases line up with TRBD2. CDR3 length: 13 amino acids. With V trimmed by 1 base and J by 4 bases, 2 bases remained unmatched. Germline V gives CDR1 GTSNPN, CDR2 SVGIG (reference sequence). Written as DNA, the CDR3 is TGTGCCTGGAGTGCTAGCGGGATTTACGAGCAGTACTTC. Translated, it gives CAWSASGIYEQYF. The whole variable domain, filled in from reference TRBV30 and TRBJ2-7, reads SQTIHQWPATLVQPVGSPLSLECTVEGTSNPNLYWYRQAAGRGLQLLFYSVGIGQISSEVPQNLSASRPQDRQFILSSKKLLLSDSGFYLCAWSASGIYEQYFGPGTRLTVT.

The chain links TRBV6-4 to TRBJ2-1, with D perhaps matching TRBD1 (5 bases). V lost 0 bases and J 5 bases, leaving 5 bases between the germline ends. The CDR3 loop spans 13 amino acids. The germline CDR1 and CDR2 sequences are MRHNA and SNTAGT. The CDR3 here is CASSDSDNNEQFF. The CDR3 coding sequence is TGTGCCAGCAGTGACTCGGACAACAATGAGCAGTTCTTC.

The table lists this clonotype with a few counts. The genes are TRBV15 and TRBJ2-7; 9 bases agree with TRBD1. This CDR3 contains 15 residues. Germline loops: CDR1 LNHNV, CDR2 YYDKDF (reference sequence). The J segment lost 5 bases and the V segment lost 2 bases, leaving 7 bases of the junction unmatched. The CDR3 bases are TGTGCCACCAGCAGATTCGGACAGGGGTTAAACGAGCAGTACTTC. This codes for CATSRFGQGLNEQYF.

The rearrangement uses TRBV6-2 or TRBV6-3 and TRBJ2-7; 7 nucleotides agree with TRBD2. The CDR3 runs 12 residues. The ends lost 5 bases at V and 7 bases at J; junction bases unmatched: 5. The germline V gene encodes CDR1 MNHEY and CDR2 SVGEGT. This CDR3 is CASSLDGGEQYF. CDR3 bases: TGTGCCAGCAGTCTCGACGGGGGGGAGCAGTACTTC.

This rearrangement joins TRBV19 to TRBJ1-5; no firm D call. Trimming removed 7 bases from V and 1 base from J, with 11 bases in between. Germline V gives CDR1 LNHDA, CDR2 SQIVND (reference sequence). The CDR3 runs to 14 residues. The CDR3, as DNA: TGTGCCAGTATGTCGGATAGGAGCAATCAGCCCCAGCATTTT. Translation: CASMSDRSNQPQHF.